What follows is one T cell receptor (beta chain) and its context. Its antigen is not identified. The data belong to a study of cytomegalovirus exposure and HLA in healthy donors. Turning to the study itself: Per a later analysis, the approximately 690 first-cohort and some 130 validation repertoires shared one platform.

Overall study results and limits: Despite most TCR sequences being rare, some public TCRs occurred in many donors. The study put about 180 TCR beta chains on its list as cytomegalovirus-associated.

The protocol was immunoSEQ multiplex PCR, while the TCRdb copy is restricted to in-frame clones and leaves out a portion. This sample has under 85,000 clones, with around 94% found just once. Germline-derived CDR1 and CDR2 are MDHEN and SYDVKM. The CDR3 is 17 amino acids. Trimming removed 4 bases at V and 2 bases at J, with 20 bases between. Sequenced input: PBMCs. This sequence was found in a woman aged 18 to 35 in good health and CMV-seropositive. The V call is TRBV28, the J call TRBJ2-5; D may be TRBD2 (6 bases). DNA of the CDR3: TGTGCCAGCAGTTCCGTCCGGCGGGGAACCGCTCAAGAGACCCAGTACTTC. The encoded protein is CASSSVRRGTAQETQYF. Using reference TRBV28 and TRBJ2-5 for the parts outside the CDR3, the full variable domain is DVKVTQSSRYLVKRTGEKVFLECVQDMDHENMFWYRQDPGLGLRLIYFSYDVKMKEKGDIPEGYSVSREKKERFSLILESASTNQTSMYLCASSSVRRGTAQETQYFGPGTRLLVL.